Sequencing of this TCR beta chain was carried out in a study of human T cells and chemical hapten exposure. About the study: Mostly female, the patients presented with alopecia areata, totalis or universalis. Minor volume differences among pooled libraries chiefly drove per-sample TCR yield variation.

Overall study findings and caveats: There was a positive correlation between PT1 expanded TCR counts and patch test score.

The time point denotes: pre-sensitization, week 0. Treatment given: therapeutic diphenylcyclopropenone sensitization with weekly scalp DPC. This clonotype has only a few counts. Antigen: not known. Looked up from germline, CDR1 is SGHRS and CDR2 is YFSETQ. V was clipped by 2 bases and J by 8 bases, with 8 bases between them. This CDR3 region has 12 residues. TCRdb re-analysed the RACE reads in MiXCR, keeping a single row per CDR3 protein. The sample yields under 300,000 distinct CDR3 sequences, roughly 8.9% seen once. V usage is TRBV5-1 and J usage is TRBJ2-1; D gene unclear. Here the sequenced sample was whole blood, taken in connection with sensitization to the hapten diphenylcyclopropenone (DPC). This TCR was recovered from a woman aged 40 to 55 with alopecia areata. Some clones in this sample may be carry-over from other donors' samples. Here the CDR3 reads CASSFNMDEQFF. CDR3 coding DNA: TGCGCCAGCAGCTTTAATATGGATGAGCAGTTCTTC.